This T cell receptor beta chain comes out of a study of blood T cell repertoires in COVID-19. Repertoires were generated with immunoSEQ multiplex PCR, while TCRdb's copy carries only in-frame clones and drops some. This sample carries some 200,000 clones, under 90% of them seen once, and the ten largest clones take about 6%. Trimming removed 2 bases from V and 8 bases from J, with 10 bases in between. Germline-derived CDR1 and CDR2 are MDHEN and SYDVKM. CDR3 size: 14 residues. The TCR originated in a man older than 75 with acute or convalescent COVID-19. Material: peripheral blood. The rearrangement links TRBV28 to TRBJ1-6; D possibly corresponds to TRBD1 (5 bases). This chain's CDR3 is CASSLGTGDSPLHF. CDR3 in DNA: TGTGCCAGCAGTTTAGGGACGGGGGATTCACCCCTCCACTTT.